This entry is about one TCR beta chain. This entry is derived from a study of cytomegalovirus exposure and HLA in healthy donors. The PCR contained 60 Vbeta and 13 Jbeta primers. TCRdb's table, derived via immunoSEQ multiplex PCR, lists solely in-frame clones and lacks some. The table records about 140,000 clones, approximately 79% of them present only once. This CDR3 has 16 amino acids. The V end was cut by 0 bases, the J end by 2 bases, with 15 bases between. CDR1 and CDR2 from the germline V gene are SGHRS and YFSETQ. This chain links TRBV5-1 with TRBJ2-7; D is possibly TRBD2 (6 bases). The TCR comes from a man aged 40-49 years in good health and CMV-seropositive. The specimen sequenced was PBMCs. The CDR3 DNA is TGCGCCAGCAGCTTGGTGGCCGGGAGCGGACCCTACGAGCAGTACTTC. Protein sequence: CASSLVAGSGPYEQYF.